This is a list of T cell receptor beta chains from one sample in a study of Ad26.COV2.S vaccination and SARS-CoV-2 variants. Sequencing used immunoSEQ multiplex PCR; TCRdb keeps in-frame clones, though not all of them. This sample yields over 110,000 clones, of which 80% to 90% are seen a single time; 5% belongs to the top ten. The starting material was peripheral blood, obtained after recovery from COVID-19. The receptors come from a human donor who had recovered from COVID-19. Both conserved end residues are part of each CDR3. The order of the fields is J gene, D gene, clone size, V gene, CDR3 protein, CDR3 DNA. A D gene is named only where the DNA matches it firmly. Some rows have no size entry. The others give once, few or many, or a class for an expanded clone.

TRBJ1-2 - - TRBV7-2 CASSPGRRGHYGYTF TGTGCCAGCAGCCCGGGACGCCGGGGTCACTATGGCTACACCTTC
TRBJ1-5 - - TRBV15 CATSREDRAFDNQPQHF TGTGCCACCAGCAGAGAGGATAGGGCATTTGATAATCAGCCCCAGCATTTT
TRBJ2-1 - once TRBV9 CASSVDPSSYNEQFF TGTGCCAGCAGCGTAGATCCCAGCTCCTACAATGAGCAGTTCTTC
TRBJ2-5 - - TRBV7-9 CASSLGGLGHPYQETQYF TGTGCCAGCAGCTTAGGGGGCCTAGGACACCCGTACCAAGAGACCCAGTACTTC
TRBJ2-7 TRBD2 once TRBV30 CAWSVSGGAYEQYF TGTGCCTGGAGTGTTAGCGGGGGGGCGTACGAGCAGTACTTC
TRBJ1-1 - - TRBV5-1 CASSSNAAGTEAFF TGCGCCAGCAGCTCCAACGCAGCGGGGACTGAAGCTTTCTTT
TRBJ2-1 - - TRBV7-6 CASSFNGLPYNEQFF TGTGCCAGCAGCTTCAACGGACTACCGTACAATGAGCAGTTCTTC
TRBJ1-1 - - TRBV2 CASSVLGGLTEAFF TGTGCCAGCAGTGTTTTAGGGGGGCTGACTGAAGCTTTCTTT
TRBJ1-2 - - TRBV2 CASSVVVGGRIGYTF TGTGCCAGCAGTGTGGTCGTCGGGGGGCGGATTGGCTACACCTTC
TRBJ1-3 - - TRBV9 CASSEGGQLSSGNTIYF TGTGCCAGCAGCGAGGGAGGACAGCTAAGCTCTGGAAACACCATATATTTT
TRBJ2-1 - - TRBV5-6 CASSARTAYNEQFF TGTGCCAGCAGCGCCAGGACAGCCTACAATGAGCAGTTCTTC
TRBJ1-3 - few TRBV3-1/TRBV3-2 CASSRREGGSGNTIYF TGTGCCAGCAGCCGTCGGGAGGGGGGTTCTGGAAACACCATATATTTT
TRBJ2-2 - - TRBV6-5 CASRQGAGELFF TGTGCCAGCAGACAGGGCGCCGGGGAGCTGTTTTTT
TRBJ2-3 - - TRBV4-1 CASSQGSGTDTQYF TGCGCCAGCAGCCAGGGGAGCGGCACAGATACGCAGTATTTT
TRBJ2-2 TRBD2 - TRBV6-2/TRBV6-3 CASSYPLRGGAPGELFF TGTGCCAGCAGTTACCCTCTACGCGGGGGGGCGCCCGGGGAGCTGTTTTTT
TRBJ1-3 - few TRBV7-8 CASSVHNIPGNTIYF TGTGCCAGCAGCGTGCATAATATCCCTGGAAACACCATATATTTT
TRBJ2-4 - - TRBV30 CAWSPPRRSAIQYF TGTGCCTGGAGCCCCCCTCGGAGGTCGGCCATTCAGTACTTC
TRBJ2-2 TRBD2 - TRBV7-2 CASSDGRLAGKAGELFF TGTGCCAGCAGTGATGGCAGGCTAGCGGGGAAGGCCGGGGAGCTGTTTTTT